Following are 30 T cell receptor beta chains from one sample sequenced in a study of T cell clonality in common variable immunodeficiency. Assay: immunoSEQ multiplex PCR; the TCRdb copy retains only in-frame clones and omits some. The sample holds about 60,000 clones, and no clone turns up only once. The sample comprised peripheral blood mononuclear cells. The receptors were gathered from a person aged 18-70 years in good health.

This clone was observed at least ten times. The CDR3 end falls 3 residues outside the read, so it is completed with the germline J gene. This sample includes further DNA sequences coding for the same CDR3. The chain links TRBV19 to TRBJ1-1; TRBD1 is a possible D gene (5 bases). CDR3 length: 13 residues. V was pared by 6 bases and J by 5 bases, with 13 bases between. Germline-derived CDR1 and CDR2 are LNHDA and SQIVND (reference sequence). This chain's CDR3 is CASRTGGNTEAFF. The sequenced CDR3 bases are TGTGCCAGTAGGACCGGGGGGAATACTGAA. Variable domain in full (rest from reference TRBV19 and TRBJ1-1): DGGITQSPKYLFRKEGQNVTLSCEQNLNHDAMYWYRQDPGQGLRLIYYSQIVNDFQKGDIAEGYSVSREKKESFPLTVTSAQKNPTAFYLCASRTGGNTEAFFGQGTRLTVV.

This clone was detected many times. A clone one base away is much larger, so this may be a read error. The sequenced CDR3 bases are TGTGCCAGCAGCCGGGACAGGAAAGAGACC. Protein product: CASSRDRKET. In full, the CDR3 is CASSRDRKETQYF. The V call is TRBV2, the J call TRBJ2-5; 8 bases are shared with TRBD1. Coverage ceases 3 residues before the CDR3 finishes, and the germline J gene fills in the end. Germline loops: CDR1 SNHLY, CDR2 FYNNEI. Trimming took 6 bases from V and 3 from J; bases not matched to a gene: 3. The CDR3 is 13 residues long. The complete variable domain, with remaining parts taken from reference TRBV2 and TRBJ2-5, reads EPEVTQTPSHQVTQMGQEVILRCVPISNHLYFYWYRQILGQKVEFLVSFYNNEISEKSEIFDDQFSVERPDGSNFTLKIRSTKLEDSAMYFCASSRDRKETQYFGPGTRLLVL.

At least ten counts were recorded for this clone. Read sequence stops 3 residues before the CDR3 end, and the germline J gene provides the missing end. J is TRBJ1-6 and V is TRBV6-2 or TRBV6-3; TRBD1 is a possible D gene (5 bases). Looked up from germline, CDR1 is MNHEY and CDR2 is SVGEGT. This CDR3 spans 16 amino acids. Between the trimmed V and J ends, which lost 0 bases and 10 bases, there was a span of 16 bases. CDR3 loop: CASSYSIQGVPSPLHF. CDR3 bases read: TGTGCCAGCAGTTACTCGATTCAGGGAGTACCCTCACCC.

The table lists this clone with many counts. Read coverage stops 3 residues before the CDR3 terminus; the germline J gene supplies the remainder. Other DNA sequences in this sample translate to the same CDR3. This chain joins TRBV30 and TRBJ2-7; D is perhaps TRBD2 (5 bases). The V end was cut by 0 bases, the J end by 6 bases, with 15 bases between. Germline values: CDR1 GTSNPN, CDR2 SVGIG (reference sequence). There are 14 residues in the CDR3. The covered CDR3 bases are TGTGCCTGGAGTGTAGGTTCCACCGGGGTCGAG. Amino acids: CAWSVGSTGVE. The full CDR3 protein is CAWSVGSTGVEQYF.

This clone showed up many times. CDR3 bases read: TGCGCCAGCAGCCCCGCGGGAACAAGCTGGACTGAA. It yields the protein CASSPAGTSWTE. The whole CDR3 region reads CASSPAGTSWTEAFF. V usage is TRBV5-1 and J usage is TRBJ1-1; D gene uncertain. The read terminates 3 residues before the CDR3 end, so the remaining end is supplied by the germline J gene. CDR1 is SGHRS and CDR2 is YFSETQ in the germline V gene. The CDR3 totals 15 residues. The ends were cut back, 4 bases at V and 5 bases at J, with 18 bases in the middle.

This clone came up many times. Here the CDR3 reads CASSFEGDYGYTF. The DNA read from the CDR3 is TGCGCCAGCAGCTTCGAAGGGGACTATGGC. This chain uses TRBV5-1 with TRBJ1-2; possible D gene TRBD1, 5 bases. The CDR3 end is not reached by the read, which stops 3 residues before it; the germline J gene fills it in. The V gene lost 2 bases and the J gene lost 3 bases, with 8 bases spanning the gap. The CDR3 consists of 13 residues. Germline CDR1 and CDR2: SGHRS and YFSETQ.

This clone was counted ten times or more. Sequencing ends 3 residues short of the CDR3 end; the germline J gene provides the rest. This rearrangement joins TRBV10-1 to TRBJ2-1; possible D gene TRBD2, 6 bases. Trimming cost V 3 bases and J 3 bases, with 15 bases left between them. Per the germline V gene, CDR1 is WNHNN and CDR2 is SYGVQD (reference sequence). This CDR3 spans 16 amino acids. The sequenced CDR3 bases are TGCGCCAGCAGTGATCTAAAAGGGACTCGCTACAATGAG. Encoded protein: CASSDLKGTRYNE. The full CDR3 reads CASSDLKGTRYNEQFF.

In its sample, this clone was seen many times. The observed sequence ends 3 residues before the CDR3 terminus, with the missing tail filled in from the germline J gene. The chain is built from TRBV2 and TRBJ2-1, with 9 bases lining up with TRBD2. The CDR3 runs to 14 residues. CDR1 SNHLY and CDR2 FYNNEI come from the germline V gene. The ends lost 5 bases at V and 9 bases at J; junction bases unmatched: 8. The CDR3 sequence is CASSWREGRGEQFF. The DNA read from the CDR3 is TGTGCCAGCAGTTGGCGGGAGGGCCGGGGTGAG. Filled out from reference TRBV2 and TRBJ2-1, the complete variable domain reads EPEVTQTPSHQVTQMGQEVILRCVPISNHLYFYWYRQILGQKVEFLVSFYNNEISEKSEIFDDQFSVERPDGSNFTLKIRSTKLEDSAMYFCASSWREGRGEQFFGPGTRLTVL.

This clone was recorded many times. CDR3: CASSPYGQAAGYTF. The sequenced CDR3 bases are TGCGCCAGCAGCCCATACGGACAGGCGGCTGGC. This chain joins TRBV5-1 and TRBJ1-2; 7 bases map to TRBD1. Coverage ceases 3 residues before the CDR3 finishes, and the germline J gene fills in the end. Germline values: CDR1 SGHRS, CDR2 YFSETQ. The V and J ends lost 4 bases and 7 bases, in that order; junction bases with no gene match: 10. The CDR3 length is 14 residues.

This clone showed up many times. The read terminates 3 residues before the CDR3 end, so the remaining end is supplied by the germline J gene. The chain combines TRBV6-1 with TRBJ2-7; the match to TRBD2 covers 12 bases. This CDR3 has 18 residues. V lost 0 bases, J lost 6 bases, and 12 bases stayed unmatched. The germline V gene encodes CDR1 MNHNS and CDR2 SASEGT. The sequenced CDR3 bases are TGTGCCAGCAGTGAAGCCCCCGACCCCCTAGCGGGAGGGAGCGAG. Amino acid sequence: CASSEAPDPLAGGSE. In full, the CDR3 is CASSEAPDPLAGGSEQYF.

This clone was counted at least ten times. CDR3 DNA (partial): TGCAGTGCCAAAACAGCGGGGTGCGAG. Translating it yields CSAKTAGCE. The full CDR3 reads CSAKTAGCEQYF. V gene TRBV20-1 combines with J gene TRBJ2-7, with 7 nucleotides matching TRBD2. The CDR3 goes on 3 residues after the read ends, and that part is filled in from the germline J gene. The CDR3 totals 12 residues. Germline CDR1 reads DFQATT; CDR2 reads SNEGSKA (reference sequence). V was pared by 6 bases and J by 6 bases, with 8 bases of the junction left unmatched.

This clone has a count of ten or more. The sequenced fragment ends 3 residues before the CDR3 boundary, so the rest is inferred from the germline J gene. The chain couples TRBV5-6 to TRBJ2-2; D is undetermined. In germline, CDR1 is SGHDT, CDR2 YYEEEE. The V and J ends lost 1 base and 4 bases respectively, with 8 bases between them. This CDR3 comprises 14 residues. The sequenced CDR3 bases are TGTGCCAGCAGCTTGTACCAGATCACCGGGGAG. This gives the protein CASSLYQITGE. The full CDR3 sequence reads CASSLYQITGELFF.

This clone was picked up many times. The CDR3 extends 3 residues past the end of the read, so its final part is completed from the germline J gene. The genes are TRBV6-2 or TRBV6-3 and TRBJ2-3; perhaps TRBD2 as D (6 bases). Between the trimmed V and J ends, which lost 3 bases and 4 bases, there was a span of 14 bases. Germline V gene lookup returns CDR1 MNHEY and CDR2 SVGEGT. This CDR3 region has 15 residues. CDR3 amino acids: CASSYRGVGADTQYF. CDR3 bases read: TGTGCCAGCAGTTATCGCGGGGTAGGTGCAGATACG.

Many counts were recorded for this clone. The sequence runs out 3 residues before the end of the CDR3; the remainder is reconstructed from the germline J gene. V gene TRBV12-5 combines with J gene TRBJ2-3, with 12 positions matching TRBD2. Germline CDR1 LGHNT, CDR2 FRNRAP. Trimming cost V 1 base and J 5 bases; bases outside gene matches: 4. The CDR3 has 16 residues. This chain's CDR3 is CASGLASSGGGDTQYF. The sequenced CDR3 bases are TGTGCTAGTGGTTTGGCCTCTAGCGGGGGGGGAGATACG.

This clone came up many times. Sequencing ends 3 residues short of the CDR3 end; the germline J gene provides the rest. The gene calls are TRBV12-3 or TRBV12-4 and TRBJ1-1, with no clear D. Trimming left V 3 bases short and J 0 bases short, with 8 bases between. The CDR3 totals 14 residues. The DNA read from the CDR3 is TGTGCCAGCAGTTTCGACATACTGAACACTGAA. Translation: CASSFDILNTE. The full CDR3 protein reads CASSFDILNTEAFF.

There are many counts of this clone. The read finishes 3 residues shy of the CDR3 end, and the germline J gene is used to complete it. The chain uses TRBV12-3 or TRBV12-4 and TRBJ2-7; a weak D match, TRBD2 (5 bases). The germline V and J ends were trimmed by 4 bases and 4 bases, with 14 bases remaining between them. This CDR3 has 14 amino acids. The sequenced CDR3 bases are TGTGCCAGCAGTTCTCTAGGGCCGGGGTACGAG. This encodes CASSSLGPGYE. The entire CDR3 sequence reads CASSSLGPGYEQYF.

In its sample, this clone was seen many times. This CDR3 is CASSDSAESGEQFF. Partial CDR3 DNA: TGTGCCAGCAGTGACTCAGCGGAAAGCGGTGAG. The chain links TRBV6-4 to TRBJ2-1; D might be TRBD2 (5 bases). The DNA ends 3 residues before the CDR3 does, and the rest of the CDR3 is filled in from the germline J gene. Per germline, CDR1 MRHNA and CDR2 SNTAGT. The CDR3 covers 14 residues. V shed 0 bases and J shed 9 bases, with 12 bases lying between them.

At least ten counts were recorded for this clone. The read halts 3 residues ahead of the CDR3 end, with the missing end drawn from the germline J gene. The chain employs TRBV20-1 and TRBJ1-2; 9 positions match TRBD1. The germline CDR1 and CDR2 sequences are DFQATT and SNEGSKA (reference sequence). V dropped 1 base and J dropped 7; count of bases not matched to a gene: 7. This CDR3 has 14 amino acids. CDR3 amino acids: CSARGRDREGGYTF. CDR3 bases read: TGCAGTGCTAGAGGACGGGACAGGGAGGGTGGC.

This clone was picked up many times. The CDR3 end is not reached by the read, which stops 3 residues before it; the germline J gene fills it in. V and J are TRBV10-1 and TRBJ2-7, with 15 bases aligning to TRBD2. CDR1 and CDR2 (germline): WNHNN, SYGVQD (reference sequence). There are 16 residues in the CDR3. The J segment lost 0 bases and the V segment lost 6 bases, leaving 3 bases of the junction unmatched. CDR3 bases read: TGCGCCAGCAGCCCGGGACTAGCGGGAGGCTCCTACGAG. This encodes CASSPGLAGGSYE. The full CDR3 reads CASSPGLAGGSYEQYF.

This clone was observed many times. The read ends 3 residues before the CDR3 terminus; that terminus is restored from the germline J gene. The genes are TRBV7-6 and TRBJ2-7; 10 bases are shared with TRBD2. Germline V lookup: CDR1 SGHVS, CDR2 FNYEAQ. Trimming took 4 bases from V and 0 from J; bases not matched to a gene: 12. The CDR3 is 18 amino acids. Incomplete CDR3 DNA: TGTGCCAGCAGCTCGGGCGGAGTAGCGGGAGGCCCCTCCTACGAG. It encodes CASSSGGVAGGPSYE. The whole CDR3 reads CASSSGGVAGGPSYEQYF. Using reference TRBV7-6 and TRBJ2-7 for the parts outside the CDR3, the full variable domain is GAGVSQSPRYKVTKRGQDVALRCDPISGHVSLYWYRQALGQGPEFLTYFNYEAQQDKSGLPNDRFSAERPEGSISTLTIQRTEQRDSAMYRCASSSGGVAGGPSYEQYFGPGTRLTVT.

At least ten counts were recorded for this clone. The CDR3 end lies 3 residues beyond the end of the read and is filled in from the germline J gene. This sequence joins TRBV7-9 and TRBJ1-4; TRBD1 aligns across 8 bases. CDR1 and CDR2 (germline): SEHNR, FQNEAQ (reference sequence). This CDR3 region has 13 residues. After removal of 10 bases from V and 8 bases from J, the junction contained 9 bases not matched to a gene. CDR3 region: CATRTGREEKLFF. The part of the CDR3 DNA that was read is TGTGCCACACGGACAGGGAGGGAGGAAAAA.

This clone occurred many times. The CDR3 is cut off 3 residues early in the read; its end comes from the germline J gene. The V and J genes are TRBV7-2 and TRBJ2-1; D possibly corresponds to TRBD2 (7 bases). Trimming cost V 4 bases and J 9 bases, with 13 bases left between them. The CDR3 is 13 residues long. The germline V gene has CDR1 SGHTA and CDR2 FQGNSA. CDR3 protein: CASSWGPGGEQFF. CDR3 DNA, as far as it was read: TGTGCCAGCAGCTGGGGGCCGGGGGGTGAG.

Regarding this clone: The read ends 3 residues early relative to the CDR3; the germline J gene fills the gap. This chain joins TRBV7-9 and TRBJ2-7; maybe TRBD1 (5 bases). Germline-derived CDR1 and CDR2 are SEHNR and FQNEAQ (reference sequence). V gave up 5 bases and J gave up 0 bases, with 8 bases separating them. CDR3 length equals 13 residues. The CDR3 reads CASSPDSSYEQYF. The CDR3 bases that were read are TGTGCCAGCAGCCCCGACAGCTCCTACGAG.

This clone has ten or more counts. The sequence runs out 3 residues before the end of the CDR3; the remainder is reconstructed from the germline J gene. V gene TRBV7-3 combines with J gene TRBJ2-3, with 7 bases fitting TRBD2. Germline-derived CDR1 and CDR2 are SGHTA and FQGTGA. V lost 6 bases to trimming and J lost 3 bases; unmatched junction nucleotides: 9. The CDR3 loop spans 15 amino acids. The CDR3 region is CASRASGKTTDTQYF. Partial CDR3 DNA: TGTGCCAGCAGGGCTAGCGGAAAAACTACAGATACG.

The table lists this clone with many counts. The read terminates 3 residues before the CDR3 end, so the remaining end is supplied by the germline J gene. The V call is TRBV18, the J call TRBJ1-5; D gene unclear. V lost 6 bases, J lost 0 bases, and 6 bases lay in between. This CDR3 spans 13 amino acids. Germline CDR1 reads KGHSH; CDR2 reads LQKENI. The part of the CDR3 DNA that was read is TGTGCCAGCTCGCTAGATAGCAATCAGCCC. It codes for CASSLDSNQP. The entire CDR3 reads CASSLDSNQPQHF. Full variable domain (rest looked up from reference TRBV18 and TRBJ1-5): NAGVMQNPRHLVRRRGQEARLRCSPMKGHSHVYWYRQLPEEGLKFMVYLQKENIIDESGMPKERFSAEFPKEGPSILRIQQVVRGDSAAYFCASSLDSNQPQHFGDGTRLSIL.

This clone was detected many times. The CDR3 protein is CASSQNSGVRLFF. The sequenced part of the CDR3 DNA is TGTGCCAGCAGCCAAAACTCAGGGGTCCGA. The rearrangement links TRBV12-3 or TRBV12-4 to TRBJ1-4, with D maybe TRBD1 (6 bases). The sequence runs out 3 residues before the end of the CDR3; the remainder is reconstructed from the germline J gene. The CDR3 totals 13 residues.

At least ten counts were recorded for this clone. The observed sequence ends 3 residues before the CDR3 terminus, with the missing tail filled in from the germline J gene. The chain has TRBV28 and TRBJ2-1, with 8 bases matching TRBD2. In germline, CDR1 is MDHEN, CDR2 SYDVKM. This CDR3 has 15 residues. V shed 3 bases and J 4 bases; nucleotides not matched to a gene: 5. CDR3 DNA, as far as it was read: TGTGCCAGCAGTTTGGGCAGCGGGAGATACAATGAG. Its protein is CASSLGSGRYNE. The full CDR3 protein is CASSLGSGRYNEQFF.

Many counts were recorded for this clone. CDR3 amino acids: CASSAQVTVGYTF. The part of the CDR3 DNA that was read is TGTGCCAGCAGTGCTCAGGTCACGGTCGGC. This chain connects TRBV6-1 to TRBJ1-2; D unclear. The CDR3 end lies 3 residues beyond the end of the read and is filled in from the germline J gene. Germline V gene sequence: CDR1 MNHNS, CDR2 SASEGT. CDR3 size: 13 residues.

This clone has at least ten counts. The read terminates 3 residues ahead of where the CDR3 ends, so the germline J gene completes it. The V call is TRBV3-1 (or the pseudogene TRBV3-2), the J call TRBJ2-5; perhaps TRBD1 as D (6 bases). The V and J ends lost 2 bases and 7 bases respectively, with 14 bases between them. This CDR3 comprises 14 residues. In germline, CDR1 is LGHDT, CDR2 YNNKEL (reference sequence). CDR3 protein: CASSQWDTPGTQYF. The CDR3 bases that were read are TGTGCCAGCAGCCAATGGGACACCCCGGGGACC.

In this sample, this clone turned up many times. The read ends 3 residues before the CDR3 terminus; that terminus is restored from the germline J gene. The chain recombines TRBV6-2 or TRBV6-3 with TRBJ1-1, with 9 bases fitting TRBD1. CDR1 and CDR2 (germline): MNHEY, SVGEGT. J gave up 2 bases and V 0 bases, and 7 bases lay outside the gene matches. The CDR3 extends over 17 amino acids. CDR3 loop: CASSYSGGTGLNTEAFF. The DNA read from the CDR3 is TGTGCCAGCAGTTACTCCGGGGGGACAGGGCTAAACACTGAA.